The 10 T cell receptor beta chains below come from one sample, sequenced in a study of glioma-infiltrating T cells after dendritic cell vaccination. Profiling relied on immunoSEQ multiplex PCR, and the TCRdb table lists in-frame clones only, not all of them. The sample includes 95,000 to 110,000 clones, 81% of them seen just once. The sample was blood, taken before dendritic cell vaccination. The receptors derive from a human donor with glioblastoma.

The chain uses TRBV11-3 and TRBJ2-2; 7 bases fit TRBD2. Per the germline V gene, CDR1 is SGHNT and CDR2 is YENEEA. Unmatched junction bases numbered 16, after V lost 6 bases and J lost 3 bases. The CDR3 consists of 18 residues. The CDR3 DNA follows: TGTGCCAGCAGGCCGGGGGACTACCTAAGAAGGGACACCGGGGAGCTGTTTTTT. Its translation is CASRPGDYLRRDTGELFF.

The rearrangement uses TRBV7-8 and TRBJ2-1; 7 nucleotides align to TRBD1. Looked up from germline, CDR1 is SGHVS and CDR2 is FQNEAQ. CDR3 length: 20 amino acids. J was trimmed by 0 bases and V by 4 bases; bases with no gene match: 18. The CDR3, as DNA: TGTGCCAGCAGCTCTCCCCCTGTGATGGGACAGACGAGCTCCTACAATGAGCAGTTCTTC. Amino acid sequence: CASSSPPVMGQTSSYNEQFF.

The rearrangement joins TRBV11-2 to TRBJ2-5; TRBD2 might be the D (7 bases). The CDR3 extends over 12 amino acids. CDR1 is SGHAT, CDR2 FQNNGV, per germline. Between the trimmed V and J ends, which lost 8 bases and 4 bases, there was a span of 11 bases. This CDR3 is CASWGGRETQYF. The CDR3 bases are TGTGCCAGCTGGGGGGGCCGAGAGACCCAGTACTTC.

The J gene is TRBJ2-1, the V gene TRBV30; D gene uncertain. The germline CDR1 and CDR2 sequences are GTSNPN and SVGIG (reference sequence). V was trimmed by 2 bases and J by 2 bases, leaving 7 bases between them. The CDR3 totals 13 residues. CDR3 protein: CAWSRGPYNEQFF. The CDR3, as DNA: TGTGCCTGGAGTCGCGGTCCCTACAATGAGCAGTTCTTC.

The rearrangement links TRBV19 to TRBJ2-5, with TRBD1 matching 8 bases. The DNA end favors TRBJ2-7, so the J call may be wrong. The CDR3 spans 16 residues. The germline V gene encodes CDR1 LNHDA and CDR2 SQIVND (reference sequence). Here the CDR3 DNA reads TGTGCCAGCGCAGGACAGGGTGGGGTGGGGGCCTACGAGCAGTACTTC. This gives the protein CASAGQGGVGAYEQYF.

For this clone: Other nucleotide sequences in the sample specify the same CDR3. The gene calls are TRBV10-3 and TRBJ1-6; unclear D gene. Germline V gives CDR1 ENHRY, CDR2 SYGVKD. This CDR3 spans 13 amino acids. V dropped 4 bases and J dropped 10 bases, with 11 bases sitting between them. CDR3 DNA sequence: TGTGCCATCAGTGGCACAGTTGGCTCACCCCTCCACTTT. Protein product: CAISGTVGSPLHF.

The chain is built from TRBV4-2 and TRBJ1-4, with TRBD1 identical over 10 bases. The trim removed 3 bases at V and 5 bases at J, leaving 6 bases unmatched. Germline CDR1 reads LGHNA; CDR2 reads YNFKEQ. This CDR3 has 16 residues. CDR3 loop: CASSQGTGVGNEKLFF. The CDR3 DNA sequence: TGTGCCAGCAGCCAGGGGACAGGGGTGGGAAATGAAAAACTGTTTTTT.

The chain couples TRBV5-1 to TRBJ2-2, with 7 bases aligning to TRBD1. This CDR3 comprises 15 residues. V shed 3 bases, J shed 0 bases, and the junction held 2 bases outside the gene matches. In germline, CDR1 is SGHRS, CDR2 YFSETQ. The CDR3 reads CASSWTGANTGELFF. CDR3 DNA: TGCGCCAGCAGCTGGACAGGAGCGAACACCGGGGAGCTGTTTTTT.

This rearrangement joins TRBV7-8 to TRBJ2-5; TRBD1 agrees at 11 bases. The CDR3 covers 15 residues. Germline-derived CDR1 and CDR2 are SGHVS and FQNEAQ. Germline trimming cut 3 bases from V and 5 bases from J; bases unmatched to any gene: 5. The CDR3 DNA is TGTGCCAGCAGCTTGGGGACAGGGGGGATGGAGACCCAGTACTTC. Protein: CASSLGTGGMETQYF.

This chain connects TRBV15 to TRBJ2-1; TRBD1 might be the D (5 bases). V was trimmed by 0 bases and J by 5 bases, leaving 17 bases between them. Germline loops: CDR1 LNHNV, CDR2 YYDKDF (reference sequence). The CDR3 has 17 residues. The CDR3 sequence is CATSRDLLGHPNNEQFF. DNA for the CDR3: TGTGCCACCAGCAGAGATCTTCTAGGACACCCCAACAATGAGCAGTTCTTC.